This T cell receptor beta chain was profiled in a study of T cell responses to AZD1222 COVID-19 vaccine. Study outcomes and limitations: Most donors were white British, females outnumbered males, and clonal diversity was possibly underestimated. Of spike-specific TCRs, nearly half reportedly target regions left unmutated in variants.

Sequencing used immunoSEQ multiplex PCR; TCRdb keeps in-frame clones, though not all of them. Of 100,000 to 150,000 clones listed, approximately 90% are singletons. Remarks on this clone: Its antigen is not identified.

Per the germline V gene, CDR1 is SGHRS and CDR2 is YFSETQ. J lost 7 bases, V lost 1 base, and 8 bases had no gene match. This CDR3 has 15 residues. This sequence was found in an adult in good health. J is TRBJ2-3 and V is TRBV5-1; 8 nucleotides align to TRBD2. The material was peripheral blood, obtained on day 0 of AZD1222 vaccination. The CDR3 sequence is CASSLSSGSIYTQYF. DNA for the CDR3: TGCGCCAGCAGCTTGTCGAGCGGGAGTATATATACGCAGTATTTT.